This T cell receptor beta chain was sequenced in a study of blood T cells in healthy people across ages. A second roughly 6 to 12 cycle PCR used barcoded and J-beta primers. Each cDNA molecule was tagged by a template-switch adaptor with 12 random nucleotides. MiXCR, run by TCRdb on the 5' RACE reads, gives a single entry per CDR3 protein. Of 1.5 million to 2 million distinct CDR3 sequences listed, roughly 28% are singletons. The V end was cut by 3 bases, the J end by 4 bases, with 5 bases between. There are 12 residues in the CDR3. From germline, CDR1 is LGHDT and CDR2 YNNKEL (reference sequence). Total RNA extracted from each sample amounted to at least 5 micrograms.

The sequencing sample was made of blood. The chain is built from TRBV3-1 and TRBJ2-3, with unresolved D. The sequence was collected from a woman in her twenties or thirties in good health. The CDR3 DNA reads TGTGCCAGCAGCCATGCCTCAGATACGCAGTATTTT. Translated, it gives CASSHASDTQYF.